One sample yielded the 28 T cell receptor beta chains listed below, sequenced in a study of blood T cells in healthy people across ages. A second PCR of 7 to 11 cycles used a sample-barcoded 5' primer and a J-beta primer mix. TCRdb re-called the 5' RACE reads through MiXCR, storing one row per CDR3 protein. This table has about 570,000 distinct CDR3 sequences, 25% to 30% appearing once. Input material: blood. The receptors derive from a woman in her 70s in good health.

The chain joins TRBV29-1 to TRBJ2-5; D might be TRBD1 (5 bases). The germline V and J ends were trimmed by 6 bases and 6 bases, with 14 bases remaining between them. There are 12 residues in the CDR3. The germline V gene encodes CDR1 SQVTM and CDR2 ANQGSEA. The CDR3 spells CSVGADGKTQYF. For the CDR3, the DNA is TGCAGCGTAGGGGCAGATGGCAAGACCCAGTACTTC.

This clonotype was seen only a few times. The chain employs TRBV9 and TRBJ2-2; D may be TRBD1 or TRBD2 (5 bases each). There are 16 residues in the CDR3. Trimming took off 0 bases at V and 3 bases at J, with 12 bases between the two ends. The germline V gene encodes CDR1 SGDLS and CDR2 YYNGEE. CDR3 loop: CASSVAPGTDTGELFF. The DNA of the CDR3 is TGTGCCAGCAGCGTAGCTCCGGGGACGGACACCGGGGAGCTGTTTTTT.

This chain links TRBV4-3 with TRBJ2-2; either TRBD1 or TRBD2 may supply D (5 bases each). This CDR3 comprises 15 residues. The V end was cut by 0 bases, the J end by 6 bases, with 11 bases between. CDR1 is LGHNA and CDR2 is YSLEER in the germline V gene. CDR3 region: CASSQDRGVPGELFF. The CDR3 DNA is TGCGCCAGCAGCCAAGATCGAGGGGTCCCCGGGGAGCTGTTTTTT.

This sequence joins TRBV5-5 and TRBJ1-4; D remains unclear. This CDR3 comprises 16 residues. The V gene's germline CDR1 is SGHKS and CDR2 YYEKEE (reference sequence). The ends were cut back, 5 bases at V and 0 bases at J, with 14 bases in the middle. The CDR3 sequence is CASRTGSSTTNEKLFF. DNA of the CDR3: TGTGCCAGCAGGACCGGGTCAAGTACAACTAATGAAAAACTGTTTTTT. Based on the CDR3 plus reference TRBV5-5 and TRBJ1-4, the full variable domain is DAGVTQSPTHLIKTRGQQVTLRCSPISGHKSVSWYQQVLGQGPQFIFQYYEKEERGRGNFPDRFSARQFPNYSSELNVNALLLGDSALYLCASRTGSSTTNEKLFFGSGTQLSVL.

This clonotype has more than one count but fewer than ten. This chain links TRBV20-1 with TRBJ1-1, with D maybe TRBD1 (5 bases). There are 15 residues in the CDR3. V lost 1 base to trimming and J lost 1 base, with 13 bases between them. Germline V gene data show CDR1 as DFQATT and CDR2 as SNEGSKA (reference sequence). CDR3 bases: TGCAGTGCTAGAGCCGCAGGGCTACCGAACACTGAAGCTTTCTTT. Its protein product is CSARAAGLPNTEAFF.

The chain uses TRBV3-1 and TRBJ2-4, with TRBD1 matching 7 bases. This CDR3 comprises 15 residues. The junction had 10 bases not matched to a gene; V was cut back by 6 bases and J by 5 bases. Germline assignment: CDR1 LGHDT and CDR2 YNNKEL (reference sequence). The CDR3 here is CASSRRTGTENIQYF. DNA for the CDR3: TGTGCCAGCAGTCGCCGGACCGGGACAGAAAACATTCAGTACTTC.

This clonotype occurred a few times. The V call is TRBV11-2, the J call TRBJ2-5; D is unresolved. Trimming stripped 5 bases from V and 4 bases from J, with 11 bases between. The CDR3 has 13 amino acids. CDR1 SGHAT and CDR2 FQNNGV come from the germline V gene. Here the CDR3 reads CASSPTELETQYF. The CDR3 bases are TGTGCCAGCAGCCCCACAGAGTTAGAGACCCAGTACTTC.

The chain uses TRBV12-3 or TRBV12-4 and TRBJ2-5; the D gene is possibly TRBD1 (5 bases). Trimming left V 8 bases short and J 2 bases short, with 12 bases between. This CDR3 is built from 13 residues. The CDR3 sequence is CASGIGHQETQYF. CDR3 coding DNA: TGTGCCAGCGGAATTGGACATCAAGAGACCCAGTACTTC.

The rearrangement uses TRBV10-3 and TRBJ2-5; D is unclear. CDR3 length: 14 residues. V was shortened by 5 bases and J by 2 bases, with 12 bases between the two germline ends. Germline assignment: CDR1 ENHRY and CDR2 SYGVKD. CDR3 protein: CAISSTRFQETQYF. CDR3 DNA sequence: TGTGCCATCAGTTCGACCAGGTTTCAAGAGACCCAGTACTTC.

The rearrangement links TRBV6-6 to TRBJ2-2; D might be TRBD2 (6 bases). Germline values: CDR1 MNHNY, CDR2 SVGAGI (reference sequence). The CDR3 is 16 residues long. The V end was cut by 8 bases, the J end by 2 bases, with 18 bases between. In DNA, the CDR3 is TGTGCCAGCGCCATAGCGGCAGGGATTAACACCGGGGAGCTGTTTTTT. Its protein is CASAIAAGINTGELFF.

V usage is TRBV4-2 and J usage is TRBJ1-2; D gene ambiguous. Germline CDR1 reads LGHNA; CDR2 reads YNFKEQ. V shed 4 bases and J shed 4 bases, with 10 bases lying between them. This CDR3 comprises 13 residues. In DNA form, the CDR3 reads TGTGCCAGCAGCCTCGGAACGTTCTATGGCTACACCTTC. Its protein product is CASSLGTFYGYTF.

V gene TRBV24-1 combines with J gene TRBJ2-3; D is possibly TRBD2 (6 bases). With 9 bases removed from V and 5 bases from J, the gap between germline ends came to 17 bases. The germline gives CDR1 KGHDR, CDR2 SFDVKD. CDR3 size: 14 residues. This CDR3 reads CATSEAGTEDTQYF. The CDR3 nucleotides are TGTGCCACCTCGGAGGCGGGGACTGAAGATACGCAGTATTTT.

The genes are TRBV5-1 and TRBJ1-1, with TRBD1 matching 7 bases. The CDR3 runs 15 residues. V was clipped by 4 bases and J by 4 bases; unmatched bases: 10. The germline gives CDR1 SGHRS, CDR2 YFSETQ. This chain's CDR3 is CASSLNRGGSTEAFF. DNA for the CDR3: TGCGCCAGCAGCCTCAACAGGGGAGGGAGCACTGAAGCTTTCTTT. Together with reference TRBV5-1 and TRBJ1-1, the CDR3 gives the full variable domain: KAGVTQTPRYLIKTRGQQVTLSCSPISGHRSVSWYQQTPGQGLQFLFEYFSETQRNKGNFPGRFSGRQFSNSRSEMNVSTLELGDSALYLCASSLNRGGSTEAFFGQGTRLTVV.

CDR3 DNA: TGCAGCTATTACCAAACAGGGGGCAATGAGCAGTTCTTC. Translating it yields CSYYQTGGNEQFF. The chain recombines TRBV29-1 with TRBJ2-1, with 8 bases identical to TRBD1. The germline CDR1 and CDR2 sequences are SQVTM and ANQGSEA. The CDR3 consists of 13 residues. The trim removed 8 bases at V and 6 bases at J, leaving 9 bases unmatched.

A few counts support this clonotype. The V gene is TRBV27, the J gene TRBJ2-7, with 7 bases aligning to TRBD1. The germline V gene encodes CDR1 MNHEY and CDR2 SMNVEV (reference sequence). V shed 5 bases and J 2 bases; nucleotides not matched to a gene: 12. This CDR3 has 16 amino acids. The CDR3 here is CASSGTATGSPYEQYF. The CDR3 DNA is TGTGCCAGCAGTGGAACGGCGACAGGGTCCCCCTACGAGCAGTACTTC.

The chain is built from TRBV6-5 and TRBJ2-7; D gene uncertain. The V end lost 7 bases, the J end lost 0 bases, and 7 bases lay between the germline ends. CDR3 length: 12 amino acids. The germline gives CDR1 MNHEY, CDR2 SVGAGI. The CDR3 protein is CASNDASYEQYF. In DNA, the CDR3 is TGTGCCAGCAACGATGCCTCCTACGAGCAGTACTTC.

J is TRBJ2-1 and V is TRBV29-1; D is ambiguous. V lost 3 bases, J lost 6 bases, and 9 bases lay in between. Germline assignment: CDR1 SQVTM and CDR2 ANQGSEA. The CDR3 has 12 amino acids. CDR3 in amino acids: CSVDTHSNEQFF. CDR3 DNA: TGCAGCGTTGACACACACTCCAATGAGCAGTTCTTC.

The genes are TRBV4-3 and TRBJ1-1; D not certain. Looked up from germline, CDR1 is LGHNA and CDR2 is YSLEER. This CDR3 region has 17 residues. Trimming removed 0 bases at V and 1 base at J, with 15 bases between. CDR3 region: CASSQESPYVGNTEAFF. The CDR3 bases are TGCGCCAGCAGCCAAGAATCGCCTTACGTGGGGAACACTGAAGCTTTCTTT.

This clonotype turned up a few times. The CDR3 here is CASSPGLPREQFF. The CDR3 DNA sequence: TGCGCCAGCAGCCCGGGGCTCCCCAGGGAGCAGTTCTTC. The V and J genes are TRBV4-3 and TRBJ2-1, with D perhaps TRBD1 or TRBD2 (5 bases each). The CDR3 length is 13 residues. Germline CDR1 reads LGHNA; CDR2 reads YSLEER. The V end lost 4 bases, the J end lost 10 bases, and 14 bases lay between the germline ends.

The chain has TRBV20-1 and TRBJ2-5; 10 bases fit TRBD2. The end of the DNA fits TRBJ2-7 better, so the J call may be wrong. Germline CDR1 is DFQATT and CDR2 is SNEGSKA (reference sequence). The CDR3 spans 16 residues. CDR3 sequence reads: CSANKLAGLTSYEQYF. The CDR3 coding sequence is TGCAGTGCAAATAAACTAGCGGGGCTAACATCCTACGAGCAGTACTTC.

This clonotype has a handful of counts. CDR3 sequence (DNA): TGTGCCAGCAGCTCGTATCGACTAGCGGGGGGCTTCTCTGGGGCCAACGTCCTGACTTTC. Its translation: CASSSYRLAGGFSGANVLTF. This rearrangement joins TRBV7-2 to TRBJ2-6; TRBD2 aligns across 13 bases. The CDR3 contains 20 residues. Germline V gene lookup returns CDR1 SGHTA and CDR2 FQGNSA. V lost 4 bases, J lost 0 bases, and 9 bases stayed unmatched.

This sequence joins TRBV5-1 and TRBJ2-5, with D perhaps TRBD2 (5 bases). The CDR3 is made up of 13 amino acids. V was pared by 6 bases and J by 4 bases, with 13 bases between. CDR1 is SGHRS and CDR2 is YFSETQ in the germline V gene. DNA for the CDR3: TGCGCCAGCACTTCTAGCTCGGCAGAGACCCAGTACTTC. Translated: CASTSSSAETQYF.

This clonotype has just a few counts. The chain couples TRBV5-1 to TRBJ1-1, with D perhaps TRBD1 (6 bases). The germline V gene encodes CDR1 SGHRS and CDR2 YFSETQ. The V end lost 6 bases, the J end lost 1 base, and 13 bases lay between the germline ends. The CDR3 covers 14 residues. This chain's CDR3 is CASNSLGQNTEAFF. The CDR3 coding sequence is TGCGCCAGCAACTCCTTGGGACAGAACACTGAAGCTTTCTTT.

DNA of the CDR3: TGTGCCAGCAGTTACAACGTCTACGCGGGGGTCTCCTACGAGCAGTACTTC. This gives the protein CASSYNVYAGVSYEQYF. The chain links TRBV6-2 or TRBV6-3 to TRBJ2-7; TRBD2 matches at 7 bases. J gave up 0 bases and V 2 bases, and 10 bases lay outside the gene matches. The CDR3 is 17 residues long. The germline CDR1 and CDR2 sequences are MNHEY and SVGEGT.

The chain is built from TRBV4-3 and TRBJ2-7, with D perhaps matching TRBD1 (6 bases). This CDR3 spans 15 amino acids. Per germline, CDR1 LGHNA and CDR2 YSLEER. Trimming shortened V by 1 base and J by 2 bases, and 12 bases separated the two germline ends. CDR3 amino acids: CASSQVGRGAYEQYF. CDR3 in DNA: TGCGCCAGCAGCCAAGTAGGCAGGGGAGCCTACGAGCAGTACTTC.

This clonotype was recorded at least ten times. The germline gene is not matched at one end of the junction; a read error may be the cause. The rearrangement joins TRBV5-1 to TRBJ2-3, with D perhaps assigned TRBD1 or TRBD2 (5 bases each). CDR1 is SGHRS, CDR2 YFSETQ, per germline. This CDR3 has 16 amino acids. Here the CDR3 reads CASSLPGTASTDTQYF. The CDR3 coding sequence is TGTGCCAGCAGCTTACCAGGGACGGCTAGCACAGATACGCAGTATTTT.

The chain recombines TRBV7-2 with TRBJ2-6; D tentatively reads TRBD1 or TRBD2 (7 bases each). V was cut by 3 bases and J by 0 bases, with 15 bases left in between. This CDR3 has 18 residues. Germline V gives CDR1 SGHTA, CDR2 FQGNSA. As DNA, the CDR3 is TGTGCCAGCAGCTTGTCCCCCAGGGGGGGCTCTGGGGCCAACGTCCTGACTTTC. Translated: CASSLSPRGGSGANVLTF.

The rearrangement links TRBV20-1 to TRBJ2-3; 9 bases fit TRBD2. This CDR3 region has 12 residues. Germline trimming cut 7 bases from V and 5 bases from J; bases unmatched to any gene: 4. Germline-derived CDR1 and CDR2 are DFQATT and SNEGSKA (reference sequence). Here the CDR3 reads CSGLAGRDTQYF. Here the CDR3 DNA reads TGCAGTGGGCTAGCGGGGAGAGATACGCAGTATTTT.